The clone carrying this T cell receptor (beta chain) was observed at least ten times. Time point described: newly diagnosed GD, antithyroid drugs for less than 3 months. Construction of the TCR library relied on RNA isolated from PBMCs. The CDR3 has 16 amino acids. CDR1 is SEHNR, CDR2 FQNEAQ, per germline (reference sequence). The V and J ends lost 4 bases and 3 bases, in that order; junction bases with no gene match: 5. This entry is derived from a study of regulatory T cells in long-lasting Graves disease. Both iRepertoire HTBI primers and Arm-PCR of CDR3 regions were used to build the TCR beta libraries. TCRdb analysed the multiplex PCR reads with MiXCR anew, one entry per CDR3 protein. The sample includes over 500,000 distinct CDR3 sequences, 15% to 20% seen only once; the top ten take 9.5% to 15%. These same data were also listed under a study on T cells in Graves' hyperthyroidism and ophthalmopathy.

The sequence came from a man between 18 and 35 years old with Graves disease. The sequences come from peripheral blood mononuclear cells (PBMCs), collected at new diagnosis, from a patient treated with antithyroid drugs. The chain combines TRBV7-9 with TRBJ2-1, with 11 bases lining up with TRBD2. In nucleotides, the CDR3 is TGTGCCAGCAGCTCTACGACTAGCGGGAACTACAATGAGCAGTTCTTC. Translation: CASSSTTSGNYNEQFF. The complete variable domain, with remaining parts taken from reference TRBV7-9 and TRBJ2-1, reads DTGVSQNPRHKITKRGQNVTFRCDPISEHNRLYWYRQTLGQGPEFLTYFQNEAQLEKSRLLSDRFSAERPKGSFSTLEIQRTEQGDSAMYLCASSSTTSGNYNEQFFGPGTRLTVL.